The sequence of this T cell receptor (beta chain) was determined in a study of blood T cell repertoires in COVID-19 (TCRdb year 2020). Regarding the study in general: Samples covering the acute and convalescent phases of COVID-19 were provided by collaborators in the United States, Italy and Spain. The samples were drawn from the first 160 participants of the ongoing ImmuneRACE study and from 950 to 1,500 subjects provided by 6 global collaborators. A de-identified subject ID, COVID-19 status, age in years and sex were almost always included in the sample metadata. Subjects who had been exposed to COVID-19, were actively infected with it, or had recovered from it provided the deeply sampled blood TCRbeta repertoires that made up the dataset. The material from the prospective study consisted of cDNA or gDNA derived from T cells, B-cell-depleted T cells, or PBMCs. Where HLA class I and class II types were available, the types were taken from metadata supplied by the sample provider, not from assay-based typing. The repertoires were released in a freely available public database meant as a resource for research on the immune response to SARS-CoV-2. The research as a whole found: Clinical and demographic metadata were provided uncurated, with the amount varying by source and participant.

From V the trimming removes 6 bases and from J it removes 2 bases, while the gene matches leave 6 bases of the junction unaccounted for. The CDR3 sequence holds 15 residues, the cysteine and phenylalanine included. Just the 45-base CDR3 DNA is kept, in frame starting at base 1. TCRbeta CDR3 regions were amplified from genomic DNA by means of the immunoSEQ Assay, a bias-controlled multiplex PCR. In the authors' own workflow: Within the assay, amplification of reference gene primers was used to estimate how many nucleated cells each sample contained. To quantify the absolute abundance of each unique TCRbeta CDR3 rearrangement, sequence reads were collapsed and filtered. For each sample, productive Simpson clonality was calculated as the square root of Simpson's diversity index across productive rearrangements. The source is immuneACCESS, and TCRdb retained only in-frame sequences with V and J called. Part of the clones is not carried over; for the studies checked, unresolved V genes explain less than half of this, and the remainder is unexplained. V, J and clone size are those of that table, while D and trimming were read from the DNA. In all, the sample holds around 200,000 clones, and less than 90% of those were seen once. 0.65% to 0.85% of the sample lies in the top ten.

Comments on this clone: No cognate antigen has been identified for it. No clone much larger than this one lies a single base away; base qualities are absent.

The collaborating institutions used their own protocols to collect whole blood in K2EDTA tubes. For TCRbeta analysis, collaborators shipped samples as frozen whole blood, isolated PBMCs, or DNA extracted from either of those sample types. Sequencing was performed on peripheral blood. This sequence originates from a man in his forties with acute or convalescent COVID-19. The chain is assembled from TRBV23-1 and TRBJ2-5; 10 bases in the middle match TRBD2. TRBV23-1 is sorted into the ORF group, with uncertain function. In nucleotide form, the sequence is TGCGCCAGCAGGAAGACTAGCGGGTTACAAGAGACCCAGTACTTC. Translated, it gives CASRKTSGLQETQYF.